What follows is one TCR beta chain and its context. Its antigen target is currently unknown. There are no base qualities to consult, and no much larger clone falls within one base. These data are taken from a study of radiation and T cells in renal cell carcinoma (dated by TCRdb to 2018 to 2021). With regard to the full study: In total, some 52 samples underwent TCR beta sequencing: around 25 tumors plus 27 peripheral blood samples. In the approximately 57 samples combined, 4,016,671 unique CDR3 nucleotide sequences were found, encoding 2 million to 3 million unique CDR3 amino acid sequences. The last blood draw occurred 4 weeks after radiation, at the same time as nephrectomy.

General study outcomes and caveats: Effects of radiation dose or scheduling on the TCR repertoire could not be addressed with the single-armed trial design. In blood, the top tumor clonotypes increased between baseline and 2 weeks post-radiation and then shrank by 4 weeks, which suggests that tumor-resident clones expanded only transiently. Because pretreatment tumor biopsies were not available, the baseline intratumoral presence of clonotypes could not be determined. Changes in the blood repertoire were not tracked past 4 weeks after treatment.

Trimming at the junction amounts to 6 bases on V and 7 bases on J, and the germline ends lie 18 bases apart. The CDR3 covers 14 residues, taking in both the cysteine and the phenylalanine. The retained sequence is limited to the CDR3, 42 bases, with the frame set at the first base. CDR1 MDHEN and CDR2 SYDVKM were looked up in the germline V gene. TCR beta libraries were generated from genomic DNA with the immunoSEQ kit, following the manufacturer's recommendations. To prepare the libraries, a first multiplex PCR with proprietary primers was run, followed by a second PCR that added unique barcodes, and a bead cleanup was done after each round. A kit-provided positive control reaction and a negative control reaction were included in every sample batch. The final libraries were assessed on an Agilent 4200 TapeStation D1000 ScreenTape, pooled by volume, and quantified by qPCR. Sequencing was performed on an Illumina NextSeq500 using a MidOutput 150-cycle cartridge, with 156 Read1 cycles, 15 Index1 cycles, and the kit custom primers. The pooled library was loaded at 0.9 to 1 pM with a roughly 20% PhiX control spike-in. The study's processing was this. Vendor-processed data were analyzed in R, and a clonotype was defined as all T cells sharing the same CDR3 nucleotide sequence. For clone abundance analyses, frequencies were normalized to the 10,000 most abundant clones per sample. Before analysis, public T cell clones were removed, and these numbered fewer than six per sample on average. Tumor-enriched and baseline blood-enriched clonotypes were defined by at least a 32-fold difference in abundance between compartments. Clonotypes expanded or contracted between blood time points were identified with a beta-binomial differential abundance model. Tumor-blood repertoire similarity was measured with the Baroni-Urbani and Buser coefficient, and groups were compared using two-tailed Wilcoxon tests in R. The immuneACCESS repertoire file appears here via TCRdb, limited to in-frame rearrangements. These files lack a portion of the clones; in checked studies, under half of the deficit traces to unresolved V genes, and the cause of the others is not known. The V and J calls and clone size were taken over from that table, and D and trimming were inferred from the DNA. The sample contains fewer than 85,000 clones, about nine tenths of them found a single time. The ten largest clones represent approximately 6.2% of the sample.

The time point label, as the study defines it: blood 4 weeks post-SBRT, at nephrectomy. The treatment or condition label corresponds to: 15 Gy SBRT to primary tumor, nephrectomy 4 weeks later. Samples came from a clinical trial, in which primary renal cell carcinomas received 15 Gy stereotactic body radiation therapy followed by nephrectomy 4 weeks later. To follow tumor-enriched clonotypes, peripheral blood was collected serially from radiation-treated patients at baseline and again at 2 weeks and 4 weeks after SBRT. All patients had renal cell carcinoma with clear cell pathology. Genomic DNA for TCR sequencing was prepared using the QIAamp DNA Blood Mini Kit (Qiagen). Samples were included in the analyses only if all quality control checks were passed.

The chain is assembled from TRBV28 and TRBJ1-2; TRBD1 might be the D gene, on 6 matching bases. This TCR was sampled from a woman between 65 and 79 years old with renal cell carcinoma. Material: blood, obtained from a patient whose treatment included radiotherapy and nephrectomy. The CDR3 protein sequence reads: CASRGGQGLVGYTF. In nucleotides, the sequence is TGTGCCAGCAGGGGGGGGCAGGGTCTGGTTGGCTACACCTTC.